The 15 T cell receptor beta chains below all came from one sample that was sequenced in a study of regulatory T cells in long-lasting Graves disease. CDR3-region Arm-PCR and iRepertoire HTBI primers produced the TCR beta libraries. A single record per CDR3 protein comes from TCRdb applying MiXCR to the multiplex PCR reads. The sample has 200,000 to 250,000 distinct CDR3 sequences; approximately 19% are singletons. The time point was: newly diagnosed GD, antithyroid drugs for less than 3 months. The TCR library was prepared using RNA isolated from PBMCs. These sequences were also reported in another study, on T cells in Graves' hyperthyroidism and ophthalmopathy.

The specimen was peripheral blood mononuclear cells (PBMCs), collected at new diagnosis, from a patient treated with antithyroid drugs. The source is a woman aged 30 to 39 with Graves disease.

This clonotype was counted ten times or more. This chain joins TRBV6-1 and TRBJ1-6; D is unclear. This CDR3 spans 13 amino acids. Per germline, CDR1 MNHNS and CDR2 SASEGT. The V end lost 8 bases, the J end lost 7 bases, and 12 bases lay between the germline ends. CDR3 sequence reads: CASSQADNSPLHF. CDR3 DNA sequence: TGTGCCAGCTCTCAGGCCGACAATTCACCCCTCCACTTT.

At least ten counts were recorded for this clonotype. V gene TRBV14 combines with J gene TRBJ1-4, with D uncertain. The V end was cut by 2 bases, the J end by 5 bases, with 12 bases between. The CDR3 is made up of 15 amino acids. CDR1 and CDR2 from the germline V gene are SGHDN and FVKESK. The CDR3 loop reads CASSQMTPRNEKLFF. The DNA for the CDR3 is TGTGCCAGCAGCCAAATGACACCGCGGAATGAAAAACTGTTTTTT.

The chain joins TRBV27 to TRBJ1-1, with 7 bases matching TRBD1. This CDR3 contains 15 residues. Germline V CDR1 and CDR2: MNHEY, SMNVEV (reference sequence). Trimming removed 0 bases from V and 1 base from J; junction bases left unmatched: 2. The CDR3 loop reads CASSLSRGPNTEAFF. In nucleotides, the CDR3 is TGTGCCAGCAGTTTATCTAGGGGGCCGAACACTGAAGCTTTCTTT.

This clonotype was counted many times. CDR3 residues: CSKGDLAKNIQYF. The CDR3 DNA is TGCAGTAAGGGGGATCTAGCCAAAAACATTCAGTACTTC. This chain connects TRBV20-1 to TRBJ2-4; D possibly corresponds to TRBD1 (6 bases). The CDR3 totals 13 residues. V lost 8 bases, J lost 0 bases, and 11 bases lay in between. The germline V gene encodes CDR1 DFQATT and CDR2 SNEGSKA (reference sequence).

As to this clonotype: Possible read error: a much larger clone is one base away. V usage is TRBV7-3 and J usage is TRBJ1-1; TRBD1 might be the D (5 bases). Germline CDR1 reads SGHTA; CDR2 reads FQGTGA. Trimming took off 0 bases at V and 4 bases at J, with 12 bases between the two ends. The CDR3 has 15 amino acids. CDR3 nucleotide sequence: TGTGCCAGCAGCTTAACGCCAGGGTTGGGCACTGAAGCTTTCTTT. Translation gives CASSLTPGLGTEAFF.

This clonotype has ten or more counts. The CDR3 sequence is CASSILGTGKQPQHF. The CDR3 region has the DNA TGTGCCAGTAGTATACTGGGGACAGGGAAACAGCCCCAGCATTTT. V is TRBV19 and J is TRBJ1-5; 9 bases are shared with TRBD1. V trimming: 2 bases; J trimming: 7 bases; junction bases outside the gene matches: 6. CDR1 and CDR2 from the germline V gene are LNHDA and SQIVND (reference sequence). CDR3 length: 15 amino acids.

This clonotype came up many times. The genes are TRBV28 and TRBJ1-5; D ambiguous. This CDR3 spans 12 amino acids. CDR1 MDHEN and CDR2 SYDVKM come from the germline V gene. V was shortened by 8 bases and J by 7 bases, with 12 bases between the two germline ends. The CDR3 nucleotides read TGTGCCAGCGGCACTGGGGTGCAGCCCCAGCATTTT. Protein product: CASGTGVQPQHF.

This chain connects TRBV12-3 or TRBV12-4 to TRBJ2-4, with D maybe TRBD2 (6 bases). V shed 6 bases and J shed 2 bases, with 8 bases lying between them. The CDR3 has 13 residues. The CDR3 bases are TGTGCCAGCAGGGGACTTTCCAAAAACATTCAGTACTTC. This gives the protein CASRGLSKNIQYF.

This clonotype showed up many times. The chain recombines TRBV20-1 with TRBJ1-5, with 9 bases that match TRBD1. V shed 0 bases and J 5 bases; nucleotides not matched to a gene: 8. The CDR3 loop spans 16 amino acids. Germline CDR1 DFQATT, CDR2 SNEGSKA (reference sequence). The CDR3 region has the DNA TGCAGTGCTAGAGACACAGGGGGCTTGCGGGATCAGCCCCAGCATTTT. Translation: CSARDTGGLRDQPQHF.

This clonotype was detected only a few times. For the CDR3, the DNA is TGTGCCAGCAGACAAACAGGGGGACCCTACGAGCAGTACTTC. Encoded protein: CASRQTGGPYEQYF. This sequence joins TRBV7-9 and TRBJ2-7; 8 positions agree with TRBD1. From germline, CDR1 is SEHNR and CDR2 FQNEAQ (reference sequence). The ends lost 6 bases at V and 2 bases at J; junction bases unmatched: 6. The CDR3 spans 14 residues.

This clonotype was seen a handful of times. The chain combines TRBV18 with TRBJ1-1; TRBD1 matches 9 bases. Germline CDR1 is KGHSH and CDR2 is LQKENI. The ends lost 2 bases at V and 0 bases at J; junction bases unmatched: 4. The CDR3 has 16 amino acids. CDR3 loop: CASSPDRGSVNTEAFF. CDR3 nucleotide sequence: TGTGCCAGCTCACCAGACAGGGGGTCGGTGAACACTGAAGCTTTCTTT.

About this clonotype itself: A much larger clone lies one base from this, so it may be a read error. CDR3 bases: TGTGACTGGACCCAACTAGGGACAGATACGCAGTATTTT. Protein product: CDWTQLGTDTQYF. The chain has TRBV30 and TRBJ2-3, with D possibly TRBD2 on 5 matching bases. The CDR3 is made up of 13 amino acids. From germline, CDR1 is GTSNPN and CDR2 SVGIG (reference sequence). Using reference TRBV30 and TRBJ2-3 for the parts outside the CDR3, the full variable domain is SQTIHQWPATLVQPVGSPLSLECTVEGTSNPNLYWYRQAAGRGLQLLFYSVGIGQISSEVPQNLSASRPQDRQFILSSKKLLLSDSGFYLCDWTQLGTDTQYFGPGTRLTVL.

This clonotype came up a few times. CDR3 sequence (DNA): TGCGCCAGCAGCTTGGCCGTGGATTACGAGCAGTACTTC. Protein sequence: CASSLAVDYEQYF. The J gene is TRBJ2-7, the V gene TRBV5-1; no clear D. The CDR3 runs 13 residues. CDR1 and CDR2 from the germline V gene are SGHRS and YFSETQ. V was clipped by 0 bases and J by 4 bases, with 8 bases between them.

Ten or more counts support this clonotype. V is TRBV7-8 and J is TRBJ2-1; no firm D call. The V gene's germline CDR1 is SGHVS and CDR2 FQNEAQ. Between the trimmed V and J ends, which lost 4 bases and 8 bases, there was a span of 6 bases. CDR3 length equals 11 residues. This CDR3 reads CASSSWYEQFF. As DNA, the CDR3 is TGTGCCAGCAGCTCTTGGTATGAGCAGTTCTTC. Variable domain in full (rest from reference TRBV7-8 and TRBJ2-1): GAGVSQSPRYKVAKRGQDVALRCDPISGHVSLFWYQQALGQGPEFLTYFQNEAQLDKSGLPSDRFFAERPEGSVSTLKIQRTQQEDSAVYLCASSSWYEQFFGPGTRLTVL.

With respect to this clonotype: Compared with germline, one end of the junction differs, possibly owing to a read error. The genes are TRBV5-1 and TRBJ2-3; D perhaps matches TRBD2 (7 bases). The CDR3 is 18 amino acids. Germline-derived CDR1 and CDR2 are SGHRS and YFSETQ. In DNA, the CDR3 is TGTGCCAGCAGTCCATTAGGGGGGCCGGGAGGTTTGACAGATACGCAGTATTTT. This translates into CASSPLGGPGGLTDTQYF.